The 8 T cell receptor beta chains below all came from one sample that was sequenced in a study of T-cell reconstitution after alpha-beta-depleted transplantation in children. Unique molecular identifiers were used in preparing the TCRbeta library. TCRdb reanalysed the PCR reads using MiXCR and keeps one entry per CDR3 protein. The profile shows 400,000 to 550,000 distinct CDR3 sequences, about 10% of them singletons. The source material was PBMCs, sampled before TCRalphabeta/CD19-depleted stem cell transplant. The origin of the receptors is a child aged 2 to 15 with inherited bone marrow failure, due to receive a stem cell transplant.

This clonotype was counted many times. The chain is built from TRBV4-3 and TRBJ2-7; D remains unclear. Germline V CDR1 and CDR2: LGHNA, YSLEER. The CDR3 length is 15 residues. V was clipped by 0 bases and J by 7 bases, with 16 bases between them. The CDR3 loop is CASSQEMTAGEEQYF. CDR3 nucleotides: TGCGCCAGCAGCCAAGAGATGACCGCTGGTGAGGAGCAGTACTTC.

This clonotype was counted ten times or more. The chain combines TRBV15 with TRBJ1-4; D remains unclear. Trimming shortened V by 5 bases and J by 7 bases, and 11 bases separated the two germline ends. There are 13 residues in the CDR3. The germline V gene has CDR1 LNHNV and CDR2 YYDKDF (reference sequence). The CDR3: CATSPSVFEKLFF. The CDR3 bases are TGTGCCACCAGCCCATCGGTCTTTGAAAAACTGTTTTTT.

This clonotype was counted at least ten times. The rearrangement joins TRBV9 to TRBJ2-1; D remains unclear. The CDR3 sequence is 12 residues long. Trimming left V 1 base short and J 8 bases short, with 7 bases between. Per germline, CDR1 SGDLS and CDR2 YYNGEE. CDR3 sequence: CASSVNVDEQFF. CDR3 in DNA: TGTGCCAGCAGCGTAAATGTTGATGAGCAGTTCTTC.

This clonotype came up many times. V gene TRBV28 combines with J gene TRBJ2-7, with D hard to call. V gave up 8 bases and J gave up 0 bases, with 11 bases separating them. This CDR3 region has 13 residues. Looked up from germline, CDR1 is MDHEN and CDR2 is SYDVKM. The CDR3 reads CASRAASSYEQYF. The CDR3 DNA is TGTGCCAGCCGGGCAGCTAGCTCCTACGAGCAGTACTTC.

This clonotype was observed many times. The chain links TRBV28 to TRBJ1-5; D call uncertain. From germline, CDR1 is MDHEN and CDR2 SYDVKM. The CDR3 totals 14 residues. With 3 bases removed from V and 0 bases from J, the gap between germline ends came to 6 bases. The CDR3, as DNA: TGTGCCAGCAGTTTCCAAATTAGCAATCAGCCCCAGCATTTT. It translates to CASSFQISNQPQHF.

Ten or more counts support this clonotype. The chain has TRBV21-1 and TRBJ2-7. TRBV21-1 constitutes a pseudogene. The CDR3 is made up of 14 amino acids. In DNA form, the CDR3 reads TGTGCCAGCAGCAAAGTGGACGTGGGCTACGAGCAGTACTTC. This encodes CASSKVDVGYEQYF.

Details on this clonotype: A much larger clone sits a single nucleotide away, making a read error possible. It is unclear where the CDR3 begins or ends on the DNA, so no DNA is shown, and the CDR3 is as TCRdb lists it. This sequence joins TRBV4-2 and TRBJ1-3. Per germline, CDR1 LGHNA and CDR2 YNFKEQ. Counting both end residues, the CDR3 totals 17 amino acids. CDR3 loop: CASSQEGTVGNGNTINF.

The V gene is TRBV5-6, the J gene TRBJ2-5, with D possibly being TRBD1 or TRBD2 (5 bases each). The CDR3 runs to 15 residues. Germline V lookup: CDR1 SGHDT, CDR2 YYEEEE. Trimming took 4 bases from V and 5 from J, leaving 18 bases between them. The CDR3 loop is CASSPGPRTMETQYF. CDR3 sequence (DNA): TGTGCCAGCAGCCCGGGACCGAGGACGATGGAGACCCAGTACTTC.